These T cell receptor beta chains were read from a single sample in a study of blood T cells in healthy people across ages. TCRdb re-derived calls from the 5' RACE reads in MiXCR, one entry per CDR3 protein. The profile covers more than 650,000 distinct CDR3 sequences, with 22% appearing a single time and 20% to 25% taken by the ten largest. The sequencing sample was made of blood. All receptors come from a man aged 65 to 79 in good health. The CDR3 runs from the conserved cysteine through the conserved F or W. Each record gives: D gene, J gene, clone size, V gene, CDR3 DNA, CDR3 protein. D genes are given only for firm matches. Some rows have no size entry. The others give once, few or many, or a class for an expanded clone.

d_call: TRBD1; j_call: TRBJ2-1; clone_size: -; v_call: TRBV6-2/TRBV6-3; cdr3_nt: TGTGCCAGCAGGGGGACAGGGTCTTCGTATGCGCAGTTCTTC; cdr3_aa: CASRGTGSSYAQFF
d_call: TRBD1; j_call: TRBJ1-3; clone_size: few; v_call: TRBV20-1; cdr3_nt: TGCAGTGCTCGGGACAGCCAGCTACCCAGCTCTGGAAACACCATATATTTT; cdr3_aa: CSARDSQLPSSGNTIYF
d_call: TRBD2; j_call: TRBJ2-1; clone_size: few; v_call: TRBV5-1; cdr3_nt: TGCGCCAGCAGGGTTTCGACTAGCGGGAGTGGTGAGCAGTTCTTC; cdr3_aa: CASRVSTSGSGEQFF
d_call: TRBD2; j_call: TRBJ2-1; clone_size: few; v_call: TRBV3-1; cdr3_nt: TGTGCCAGCAGCTCCGGATGGCGGGGGGGCGAGAATGAGCAGTTCTTC; cdr3_aa: CASSSGWRGGENEQFF
d_call: TRBD2; j_call: TRBJ2-5; clone_size: -; v_call: TRBV12-3/TRBV12-4; cdr3_nt: TGTGCCAGCAGCCCCCGGGGTAGCGGGATAAGAGAGACCCAGTACTTC; cdr3_aa: CASSPRGSGIRETQYF
d_call: -; j_call: TRBJ2-1; clone_size: -; v_call: TRBV3-1; cdr3_nt: TGTGCCAGCAGCCAAGAGAGCCGACTGAGGCTTTTGTTCTTC; cdr3_aa: CASSQESRLRLLFF
d_call: -; j_call: TRBJ2-3; clone_size: few; v_call: TRBV29-1; cdr3_nt: TGCAGCGCCGGTGGAGGGCAGGGGACAGATACGCAGTATTTT; cdr3_aa: CSAGGGQGTDTQYF
d_call: -; j_call: TRBJ1-5; clone_size: -; v_call: TRBV12-3/TRBV12-4; cdr3_nt: TGTGCCAGCAGCTCGGGGGTCGGTCAGCCCCAGCATTTT; cdr3_aa: CASSSGVGQPQHF
d_call: -; j_call: TRBJ2-3; clone_size: many; v_call: TRBV4-1; cdr3_nt: TGCGCCAGCAGCCAAGAAAGGCAGCCTCGCACAGATACGCAGTATTTT; cdr3_aa: CASSQERQPRTDTQYF
d_call: -; j_call: TRBJ2-1; clone_size: few; v_call: TRBV20-1; cdr3_nt: TGCAGTGCTTACGGGAGTGTGGCAAATGAGCAGTTCTTC; cdr3_aa: CSAYGSVANEQFF